Below are 2 T cell receptor beta chains sequenced from a single sample in a study of cytomegalovirus exposure and HLA in healthy donors. Primers included in the PCR were 60 Vbeta and 13 Jbeta primers. The repertoire was sequenced with immunoSEQ multiplex PCR; TCRdb's copy has only in-frame clones and lacks some. The repertoire has tens of thousands of clones, approximately 80% of them found once; the top ten carry 5.5% to 7%. The sample was PBMCs. All receptors come from a male donor in good health and CMV-seronegative.

This clone came up a few times. V is TRBV5-6 and J is TRBJ1-1; possibly TRBD1 for D (5 bases). CDR1 is SGHDT, CDR2 YYEEEE, per germline. V lost 1 base to trimming and J lost 6 bases, with 10 bases between them. This CDR3 spans 13 amino acids. The CDR3: CASSLRGTPEAFF. The CDR3 DNA follows: TGTGCCAGCAGCTTGCGGGGGACCCCTGAAGCTTTCTTT.

The chain links TRBV5-1 to TRBJ1-4; D may be TRBD1 (5 bases). This CDR3 has 15 amino acids. The V and J ends lost 4 bases and 7 bases respectively, with 17 bases between them. Germline values: CDR1 SGHRS, CDR2 YFSETQ. The CDR3 here is CASSRQFDGVEKLFF. The CDR3 nucleotides are TGCGCCAGCAGCCGACAGTTTGACGGCGTTGAAAAACTGTTTTTT.